The following is a T cell receptor (beta chain) sequence with its context. TCR beta sequencing covered blood CD8+ and CD4+ T cells. CD8+ and CD4+ T cells were negatively isolated; TEMRA cells were FACS-enriched. Random-hexamer reverse transcription was applied to roughly 0.5 to 1 ug RNA. TCR beta CDR3 was amplified by immunoSEQ covering 54 Vbeta and 13 Jbeta. TCRdb called the immunoSEQ multiplex PCR reads again in MiXCR, with one record for every CDR3 protein. Among 150,000 to 200,000 distinct CDR3 sequences listed, approximately 95% were seen once. The data were taken from a study of CD8 T cells in Susac syndrome. Study-level background: Intravenous immunoglobulin alone or corticosteroids were being given to patients with Susac syndrome at blood draw, unless they were therapy-naive.

Looked up from germline, CDR1 is SQVTM and CDR2 is ANQGSEA. V was clipped by 4 bases and J by 1 base, with 7 bases between them. This CDR3 contains 12 residues. Sequenced sample: CD4+ T cells from PBMCs. This sequence was found in a human donor with Susac syndrome. This sequence joins TRBV29-1 and TRBJ2-5; D call uncertain. The CDR3 DNA follows: TGCAGCGTTGGTTCGGGCCAAGAGACCCAGTACTTC. As protein: CSVGSGQETQYF. The complete variable domain, with remaining parts taken from reference TRBV29-1 and TRBJ2-5, reads SAVISQKPSRDICQRGTSLTIQCQVDSQVTMMFWYRQQPGQSLTLIATANQGSEATYESGFVIDKFPISRPNLTFSTLTVSNMSPEDSSIYLCSVGSGQETQYFGPGTRLLVL.